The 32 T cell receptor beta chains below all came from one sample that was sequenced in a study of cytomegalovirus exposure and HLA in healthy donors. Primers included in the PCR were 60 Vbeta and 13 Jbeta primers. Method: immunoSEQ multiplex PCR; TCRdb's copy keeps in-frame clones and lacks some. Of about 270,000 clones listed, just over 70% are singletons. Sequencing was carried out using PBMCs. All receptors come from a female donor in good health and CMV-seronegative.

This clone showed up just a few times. In DNA form, the CDR3 reads TGCGCCAGCAGCTTGATTCCAGGTTCTAACACCGGGGAGCTGTTTTTT. It yields the protein CASSLIPGSNTGELFF. This rearrangement joins TRBV5-1 to TRBJ2-2, with no clear D. Trimming removed 1 base from V and 2 bases from J, with 12 bases in between. Germline V gene data show CDR1 as SGHRS and CDR2 as YFSETQ. This CDR3 is 16 amino acids long.

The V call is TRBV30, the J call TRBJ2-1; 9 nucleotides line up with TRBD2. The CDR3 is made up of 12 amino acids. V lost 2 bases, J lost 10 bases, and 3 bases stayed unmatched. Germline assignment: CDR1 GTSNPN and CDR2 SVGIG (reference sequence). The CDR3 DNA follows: TGTGCCTGGAGTTTGGCGGGAGGGGAGCAGTTCTTC. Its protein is CAWSLAGGEQFF.

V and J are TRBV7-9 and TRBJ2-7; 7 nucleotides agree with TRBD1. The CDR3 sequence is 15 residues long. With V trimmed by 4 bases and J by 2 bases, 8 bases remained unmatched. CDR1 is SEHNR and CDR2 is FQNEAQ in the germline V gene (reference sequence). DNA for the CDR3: TGTGCCAGCAGCTCCCGGGACAGCGTAACCTACGAGCAGTACTTC. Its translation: CASSSRDSVTYEQYF. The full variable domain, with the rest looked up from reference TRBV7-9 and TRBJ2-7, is DTGVSQNPRHKITKRGQNVTFRCDPISEHNRLYWYRQTLGQGPEFLTYFQNEAQLEKSRLLSDRFSAERPKGSFSTLEIQRTEQGDSAMYLCASSSRDSVTYEQYFGPGTRLTVT.

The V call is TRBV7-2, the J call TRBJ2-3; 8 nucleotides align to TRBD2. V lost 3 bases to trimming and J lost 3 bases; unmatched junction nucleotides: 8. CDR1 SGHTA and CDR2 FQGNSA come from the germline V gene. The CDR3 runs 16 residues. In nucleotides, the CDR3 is TGTGCCAGCAGCTTCGGCCCGGGAGGGGAGACAGATACGCAGTATTTT. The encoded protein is CASSFGPGGETDTQYF.

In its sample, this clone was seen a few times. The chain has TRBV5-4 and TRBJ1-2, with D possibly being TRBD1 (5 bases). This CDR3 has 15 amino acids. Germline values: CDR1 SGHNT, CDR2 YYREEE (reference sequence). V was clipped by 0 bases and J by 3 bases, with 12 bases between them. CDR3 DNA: TGTGCCAGCAGCTTGGCTCAGGGCAATCACTATGGCTACACCTTC. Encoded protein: CASSLAQGNHYGYTF.

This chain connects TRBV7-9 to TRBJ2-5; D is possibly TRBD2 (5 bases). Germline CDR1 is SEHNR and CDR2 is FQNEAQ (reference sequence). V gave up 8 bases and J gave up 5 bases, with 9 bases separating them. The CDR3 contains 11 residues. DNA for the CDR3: TGTGCCAGCGGGAGTTGGGAGACCCAGTACTTC. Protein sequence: CASGSWETQYF.

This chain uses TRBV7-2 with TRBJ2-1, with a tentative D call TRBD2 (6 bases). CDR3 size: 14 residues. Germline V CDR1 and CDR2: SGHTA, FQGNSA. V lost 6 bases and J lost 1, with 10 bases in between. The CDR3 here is CASRDYLSYNEQFF. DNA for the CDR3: TGTGCCAGCAGGGACTATCTTTCCTACAATGAGCAGTTCTTC.

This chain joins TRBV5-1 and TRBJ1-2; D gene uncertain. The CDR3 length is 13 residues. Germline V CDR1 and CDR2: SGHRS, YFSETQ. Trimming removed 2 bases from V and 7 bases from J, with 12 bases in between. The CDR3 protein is CASSLEGLIGYTF. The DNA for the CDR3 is TGCGCCAGCAGCTTAGAGGGCCTTATTGGCTACACCTTC.

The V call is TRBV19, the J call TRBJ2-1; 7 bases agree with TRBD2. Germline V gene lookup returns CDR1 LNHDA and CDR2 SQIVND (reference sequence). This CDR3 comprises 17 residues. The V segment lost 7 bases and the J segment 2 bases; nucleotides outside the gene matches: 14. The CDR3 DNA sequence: TGTGCCAGTATGGGGGGGTTAGGGAGATCGGCCTACAATGAGCAGTTCTTC. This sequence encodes CASMGGLGRSAYNEQFF.

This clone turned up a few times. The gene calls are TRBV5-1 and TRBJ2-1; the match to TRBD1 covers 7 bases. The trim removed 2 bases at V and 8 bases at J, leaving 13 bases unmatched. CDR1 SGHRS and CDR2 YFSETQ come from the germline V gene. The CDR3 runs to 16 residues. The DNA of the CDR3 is TGCGCCAGCAGCTTCGTAACCGGGACAGACTTTGATGAGCAGTTCTTC. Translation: CASSFVTGTDFDEQFF.

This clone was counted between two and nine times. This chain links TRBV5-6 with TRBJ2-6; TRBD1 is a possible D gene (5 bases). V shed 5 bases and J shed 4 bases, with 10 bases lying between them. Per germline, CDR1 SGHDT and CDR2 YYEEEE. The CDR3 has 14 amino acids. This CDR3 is CASRLRAGANVLTF. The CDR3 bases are TGTGCCAGCAGGCTCAGGGCCGGGGCCAACGTCCTGACTTTC.

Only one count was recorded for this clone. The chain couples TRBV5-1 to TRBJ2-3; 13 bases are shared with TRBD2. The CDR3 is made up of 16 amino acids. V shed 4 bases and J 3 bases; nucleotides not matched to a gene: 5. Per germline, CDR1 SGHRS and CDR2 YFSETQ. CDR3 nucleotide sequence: TGCGCCAGCAGCATACTAGCGGGAGGGCCTACAGATACGCAGTATTTT. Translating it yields CASSILAGGPTDTQYF.

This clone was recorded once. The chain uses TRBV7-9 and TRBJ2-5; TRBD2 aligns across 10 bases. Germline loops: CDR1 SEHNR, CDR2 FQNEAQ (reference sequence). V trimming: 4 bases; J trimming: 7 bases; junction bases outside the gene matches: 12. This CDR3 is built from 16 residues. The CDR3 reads CASSSPASGGIGTQYF. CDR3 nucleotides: TGTGCCAGCAGCTCTCCCGCTAGCGGGGGAATAGGGACCCAGTACTTC.

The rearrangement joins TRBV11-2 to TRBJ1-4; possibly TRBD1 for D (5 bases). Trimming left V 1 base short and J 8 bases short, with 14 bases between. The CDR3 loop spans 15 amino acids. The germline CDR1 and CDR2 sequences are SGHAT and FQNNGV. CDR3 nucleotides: TGTGCCAGCAGCTTAGGGCAGGGTGGACGCGAAAAACTGTTTTTT. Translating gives CASSLGQGGREKLFF.

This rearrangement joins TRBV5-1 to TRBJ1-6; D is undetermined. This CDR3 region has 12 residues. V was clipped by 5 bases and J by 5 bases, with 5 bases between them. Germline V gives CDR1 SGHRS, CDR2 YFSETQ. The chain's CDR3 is CASRFNNSPLHF. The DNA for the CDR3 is TGCGCCAGCAGATTTAATAATTCACCCCTCCACTTT. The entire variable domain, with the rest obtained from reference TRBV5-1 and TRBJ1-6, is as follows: KAGVTQTPRYLIKTRGQQVTLSCSPISGHRSVSWYQQTPGQGLQFLFEYFSETQRNKGNFPGRFSGRQFSNSRSEMNVSTLELGDSALYLCASRFNNSPLHFGNGTRLTVT.

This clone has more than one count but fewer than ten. The CDR3 bases are TGTGCCAGCAGCCCGGGGGTAGCCTCCAAGTGGTACGAGCAGTACTTC. This codes for CASSPGVASKWYEQYF. The V gene is TRBV11-2, the J gene TRBJ2-7; D might be TRBD2 (6 bases). The CDR3 runs 16 residues. Trimming stripped 5 bases from V and 4 bases from J, with 21 bases between. Germline-derived CDR1 and CDR2 are SGHAT and FQNNGV.

CDR3 loop: CASRQDRISLHEQYF. DNA for the CDR3: TGTGCCAGCAGACAAGACAGAATTTCGCTCCACGAGCAGTACTTC. This rearrangement joins TRBV27 to TRBJ2-5; maybe TRBD1 (5 bases). The closer fit of TRBJ2-7 to the DNA end suggests the J call may be wrong. The CDR3 loop spans 15 amino acids. Looked up from germline, CDR1 is MNHEY and CDR2 is SMNVEV (reference sequence).

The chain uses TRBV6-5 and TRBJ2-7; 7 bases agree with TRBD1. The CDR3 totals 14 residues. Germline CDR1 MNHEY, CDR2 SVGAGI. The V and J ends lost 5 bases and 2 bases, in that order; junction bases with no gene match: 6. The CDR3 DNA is TGTGCCAGCAGTAGAGGGGACAGAACCTACGAGCAGTACTTC. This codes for CASSRGDRTYEQYF.

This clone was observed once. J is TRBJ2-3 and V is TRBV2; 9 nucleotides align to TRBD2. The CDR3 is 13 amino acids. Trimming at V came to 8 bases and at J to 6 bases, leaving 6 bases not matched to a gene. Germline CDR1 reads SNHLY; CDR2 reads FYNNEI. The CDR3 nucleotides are TGTGCCAGCTCGCGGGAGGGCTCGGATACGCAGTATTTT. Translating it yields CASSREGSDTQYF.

The CDR3 reads CASKGNSYEQYF. The CDR3 region has the DNA TGTGCCAGCAAGGGGAACTCCTACGAGCAGTACTTC. The chain links TRBV11-3 to TRBJ2-7, with D tentatively TRBD1 (5 bases). The germline CDR1 and CDR2 sequences are SGHNT and YENEEA. CDR3 length: 12 amino acids. Trimming left V 7 bases short and J 0 bases short, with 7 bases between. Using reference TRBV11-3 and TRBJ2-7 for the parts outside the CDR3, the full variable domain is EAGVVQSPRYKIIEKKQPVAFWCNPISGHNTLYWYLQNLGQGPELLIRYENEEAVDDSQLPKDRFSAERLKGVDSTLKIQPAELGDSAVYLCASKGNSYEQYFGPGTRLTVT.

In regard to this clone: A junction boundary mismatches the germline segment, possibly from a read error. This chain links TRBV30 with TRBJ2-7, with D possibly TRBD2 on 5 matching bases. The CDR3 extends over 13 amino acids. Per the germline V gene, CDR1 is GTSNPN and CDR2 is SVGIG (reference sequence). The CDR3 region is CALPSSVSHEQYF. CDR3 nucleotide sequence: TGTGCCCTCCCAAGTAGCGTCTCCCACGAGCAGTACTTC.

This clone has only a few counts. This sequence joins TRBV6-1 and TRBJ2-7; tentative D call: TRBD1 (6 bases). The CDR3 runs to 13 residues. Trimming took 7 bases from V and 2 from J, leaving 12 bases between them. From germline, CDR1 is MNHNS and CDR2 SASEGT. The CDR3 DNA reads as TGTGCCAGCATAGGGGGTCTTACCTACGAGCAGTACTTC. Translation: CASIGGLTYEQYF.

CDR3 sequence reads: CASRRPRVVNEQFF. The CDR3 coding sequence is TGTGCCAGCAGGCGGCCCAGGGTGGTCAATGAGCAGTTCTTC. The chain joins TRBV6-5 to TRBJ2-1; D is possibly TRBD1 (5 bases). V was cut by 6 bases and J by 6 bases, with 15 bases left in between. CDR3 length equals 14 residues. Germline-derived CDR1 and CDR2 are MNHEY and SVGAGI.

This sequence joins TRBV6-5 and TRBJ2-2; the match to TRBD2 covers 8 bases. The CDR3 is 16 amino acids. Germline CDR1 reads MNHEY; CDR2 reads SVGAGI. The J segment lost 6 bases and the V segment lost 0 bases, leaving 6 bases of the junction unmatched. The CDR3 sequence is CASSYSRTGGAGELFF. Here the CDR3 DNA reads TGTGCCAGCAGTTACTCGAGGACGGGAGGGGCCGGGGAGCTGTTTTTT.

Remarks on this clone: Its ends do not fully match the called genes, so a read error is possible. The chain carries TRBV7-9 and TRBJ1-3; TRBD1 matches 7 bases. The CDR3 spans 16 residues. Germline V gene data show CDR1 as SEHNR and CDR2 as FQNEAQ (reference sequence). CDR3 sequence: CSSSTRQGIIGDTIYF. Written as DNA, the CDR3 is TGTTCCAGCAGCACGCGACAGGGAATTATAGGGGACACCATATATTTT.

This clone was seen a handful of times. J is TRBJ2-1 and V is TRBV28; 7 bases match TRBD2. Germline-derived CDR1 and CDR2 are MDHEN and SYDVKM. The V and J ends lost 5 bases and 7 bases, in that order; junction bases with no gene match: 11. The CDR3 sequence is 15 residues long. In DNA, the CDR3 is TGTGCCAGCAGTAACGGGGGAGGGATCAGGAATGAGCAGTTCTTC. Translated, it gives CASSNGGGIRNEQFF.

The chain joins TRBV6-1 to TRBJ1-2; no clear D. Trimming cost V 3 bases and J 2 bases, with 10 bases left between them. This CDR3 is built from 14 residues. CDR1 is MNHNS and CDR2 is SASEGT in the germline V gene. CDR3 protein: CASSDSGKNYGYTF. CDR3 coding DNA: TGTGCCAGCAGTGATTCCGGGAAAAACTATGGCTACACCTTC.

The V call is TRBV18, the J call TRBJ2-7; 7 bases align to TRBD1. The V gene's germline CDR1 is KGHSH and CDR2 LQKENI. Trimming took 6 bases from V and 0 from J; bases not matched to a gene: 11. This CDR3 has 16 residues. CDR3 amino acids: CASSPYPGQSSYEQYF. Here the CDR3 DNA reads TGTGCCAGCTCTCCGTACCCGGGACAGAGCTCCTACGAGCAGTACTTC.

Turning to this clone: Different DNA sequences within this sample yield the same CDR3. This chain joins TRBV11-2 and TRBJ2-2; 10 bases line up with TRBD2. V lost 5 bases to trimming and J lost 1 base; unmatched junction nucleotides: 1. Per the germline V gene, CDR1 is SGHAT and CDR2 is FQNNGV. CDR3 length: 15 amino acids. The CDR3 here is CASSRLAGNTGELFF. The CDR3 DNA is TGTGCCAGCAGCAGACTAGCGGGGAACACCGGGGAGCTGTTTTTT.

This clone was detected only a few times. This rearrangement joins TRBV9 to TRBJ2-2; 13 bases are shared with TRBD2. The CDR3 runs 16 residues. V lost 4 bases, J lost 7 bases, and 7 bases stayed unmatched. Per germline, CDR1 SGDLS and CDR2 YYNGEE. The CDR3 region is CASSIGLAGAGGELFF. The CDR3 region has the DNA TGTGCCAGCAGCATAGGACTAGCGGGAGCAGGCGGGGAGCTGTTTTTT.

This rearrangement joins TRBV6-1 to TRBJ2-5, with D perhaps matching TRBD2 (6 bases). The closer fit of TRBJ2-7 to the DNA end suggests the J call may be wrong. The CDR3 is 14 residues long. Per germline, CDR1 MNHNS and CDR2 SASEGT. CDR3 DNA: TGTGCCAGCAGCCGCGGGACGATGGAGTACGAGCAGTACTTC. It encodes CASSRGTMEYEQYF.

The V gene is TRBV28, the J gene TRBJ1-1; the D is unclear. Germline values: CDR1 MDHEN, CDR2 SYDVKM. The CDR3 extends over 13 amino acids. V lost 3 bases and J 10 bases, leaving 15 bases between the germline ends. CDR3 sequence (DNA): TGTGCCAGCAGTTTCGGTCAGGTGGAGGGAGCTTTCTTT. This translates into CASSFGQVEGAFF.